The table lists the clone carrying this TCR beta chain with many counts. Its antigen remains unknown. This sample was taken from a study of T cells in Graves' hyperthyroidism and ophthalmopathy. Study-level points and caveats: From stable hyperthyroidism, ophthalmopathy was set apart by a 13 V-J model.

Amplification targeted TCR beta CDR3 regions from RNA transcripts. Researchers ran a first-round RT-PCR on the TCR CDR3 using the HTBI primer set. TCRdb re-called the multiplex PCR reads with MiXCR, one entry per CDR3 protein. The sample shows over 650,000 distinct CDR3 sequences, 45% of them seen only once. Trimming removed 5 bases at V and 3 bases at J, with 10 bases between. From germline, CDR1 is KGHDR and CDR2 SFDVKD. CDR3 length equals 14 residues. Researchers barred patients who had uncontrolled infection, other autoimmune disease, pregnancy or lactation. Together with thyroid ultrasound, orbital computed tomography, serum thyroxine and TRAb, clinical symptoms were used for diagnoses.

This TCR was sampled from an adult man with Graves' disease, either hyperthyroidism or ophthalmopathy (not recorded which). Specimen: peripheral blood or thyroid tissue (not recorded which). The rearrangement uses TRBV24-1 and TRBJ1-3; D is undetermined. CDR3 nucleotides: TGTGCCACCAGTGGGTCCGGGAGTGGAAACACCATATATTTT. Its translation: CATSGSGSGNTIYF.